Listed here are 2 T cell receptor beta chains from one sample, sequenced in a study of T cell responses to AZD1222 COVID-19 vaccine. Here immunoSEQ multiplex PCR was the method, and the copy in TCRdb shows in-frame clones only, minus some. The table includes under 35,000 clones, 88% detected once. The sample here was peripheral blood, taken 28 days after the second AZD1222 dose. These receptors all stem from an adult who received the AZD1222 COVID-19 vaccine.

The CDR3 coding sequence is TGTGCCATCAGTGACAGGGTGGCCGAGCAGTACTTC. As protein: CAISDRVAEQYF. The chain carries TRBV10-3 and TRBJ2-7; D perhaps matches TRBD1 (5 bases). CDR1 and CDR2 from the germline V gene are ENHRY and SYGVKD. Between the trimmed V and J ends, which lost 3 bases and 6 bases, there was a span of 9 bases. The CDR3 consists of 12 residues.

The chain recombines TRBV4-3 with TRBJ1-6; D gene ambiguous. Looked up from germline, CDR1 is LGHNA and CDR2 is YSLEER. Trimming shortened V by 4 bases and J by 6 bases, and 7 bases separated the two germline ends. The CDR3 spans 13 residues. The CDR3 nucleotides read TGCGCCAGCAGCCCGGAGGTTAATTCACCCCTCCACTTT. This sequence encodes CASSPEVNSPLHF.